The rows below give T cell receptor beta chains drawn from one sample of a study of T cells in localized non-small cell lung cancer. Sequencing was performed with immunoSEQ multiplex PCR; in TCRdb, only in-frame clones are kept and a portion is missing. The sample yields under 40,000 clones, around 90% seen once. Here the sequenced sample was peripheral blood mononuclear cells, taken before any cancer treatment. Receptors originate from a man aged 40 to 69 with stage III lung adenocarcinoma. Both conserved end residues are part of each CDR3. Fields, in order: V gene, J gene, CDR3 protein.

v_call: TRBV19; j_call: TRBJ2-7; cdr3_aa: CASSRGYYEQYF
v_call: TRBV5-4; j_call: TRBJ2-5; cdr3_aa: CASSLGTQETQYF
v_call: TRBV2; j_call: TRBJ2-1; cdr3_aa: CASNQRGDSYNEQFF
v_call: TRBV6-6; j_call: TRBJ1-3; cdr3_aa: CASTPGQEAGNTIYF
v_call: TRBV7-6; j_call: TRBJ2-7; cdr3_aa: CASSLGVGDSLHEQYF
v_call: TRBV5-1; j_call: TRBJ1-6; cdr3_aa: CASSLAGTGISPLHF
v_call: TRBV2; j_call: TRBJ2-7; cdr3_aa: CASRLDRGEQYF
v_call: TRBV18; j_call: TRBJ1-4; cdr3_aa: CASSPYRGATNEKLFF
v_call: TRBV5-4; j_call: TRBJ2-5; cdr3_aa: CASSPGGGSSVETQYF
v_call: TRBV4-1; j_call: TRBJ1-1; cdr3_aa: CATPTGACEEPEAFF
v_call: TRBV5-6; j_call: TRBJ2-1; cdr3_aa: CASSFWGGSSYNEQFF
v_call: TRBV5-1; j_call: TRBJ1-2; cdr3_aa: CASSHGEGGISNYGYTF
v_call: TRBV7-2; j_call: TRBJ2-3; cdr3_aa: CASSLGSSGASTDTQYF
v_call: TRBV9; j_call: TRBJ2-3; cdr3_aa: CASSVGPAGVGDTQYF
v_call: TRBV7-9; j_call: TRBJ1-6; cdr3_aa: CASSLEGGGGSPLHF
v_call: TRBV19; j_call: TRBJ1-6; cdr3_aa: CASSTYRDDSPLHF
v_call: TRBV6-1; j_call: TRBJ1-5; cdr3_aa: CASSEGRGRGNQPQHF
v_call: TRBV6-6; j_call: TRBJ2-1; cdr3_aa: CASTPGKQSEQFF
v_call: TRBV5-1; j_call: TRBJ2-5; cdr3_aa: CASSLGQGKETQYF
v_call: TRBV6-1; j_call: TRBJ2-7; cdr3_aa: CASSTGNRGEQYF
v_call: TRBV19; j_call: TRBJ1-3; cdr3_aa: CASSISDRGSGNTIYF
v_call: TRBV29-1; j_call: TRBJ2-1; cdr3_aa: CSVELAGPYNEQFF
v_call: TRBV19; j_call: TRBJ2-3; cdr3_aa: CASSAGTTTDTQYF
v_call: TRBV7-2; j_call: TRBJ1-3; cdr3_aa: CASSSLGSALGNTIYF
v_call: TRBV7-9; j_call: TRBJ1-2; cdr3_aa: CASSPMPGQQYGYTF
v_call: TRBV7-9; j_call: TRBJ1-2; cdr3_aa: CASIPFGNRNETNYGYTF
v_call: TRBV10-3; j_call: TRBJ1-1; cdr3_aa: CAISDRGIATEAFF
v_call: TRBV5-1; j_call: TRBJ2-3; cdr3_aa: CASSPGLAGWDTQYF
v_call: TRBV5-1; j_call: TRBJ2-3; cdr3_aa: CASSLLPSSTDTQYF
v_call: TRBV14; j_call: TRBJ2-1; cdr3_aa: CASSPFYNEQFF
v_call: TRBV7-2; j_call: TRBJ1-5; cdr3_aa: CASSFVAGGQPQHF
v_call: TRBV6-5; j_call: TRBJ1-5; cdr3_aa: CASSSPRENQPQHF
v_call: TRBV6-5; j_call: TRBJ1-2; cdr3_aa: CASSYSSGRDYGYTF
v_call: TRBV10-3; j_call: TRBJ2-3; cdr3_aa: CAISDRSAAGTDTQYF
v_call: TRBV19; j_call: TRBJ1-2; cdr3_aa: CASSPGQGRNGYTF
v_call: TRBV4-2; j_call: TRBJ2-1; cdr3_aa: CASSQDGLAGYNEQFF
v_call: TRBV13; j_call: TRBJ2-7; cdr3_aa: CASSVLSSYEQYF
v_call: TRBV6-5; j_call: TRBJ1-2; cdr3_aa: CASSYSRQPDYGYTF
v_call: TRBV4-3; j_call: TRBJ2-1; cdr3_aa: CASSQEWQYNEQFF
v_call: TRBV5-1; j_call: TRBJ2-6; cdr3_aa: CASSVSGTGANVLTF
v_call: TRBV7-2; j_call: TRBJ2-7; cdr3_aa: CASSLGDRDTNEQYF
v_call: TRBV29-1; j_call: TRBJ1-2; cdr3_aa: CSVVDSVSYTF
v_call: TRBV20-1; j_call: TRBJ2-4; cdr3_aa: CSANRNIQYF
v_call: TRBV2; j_call: TRBJ2-5; cdr3_aa: CASSAQGRETQYF
v_call: TRBV19; j_call: TRBJ2-3; cdr3_aa: CASSSGREGSDTQYF
v_call: TRBV12-5; j_call: TRBJ2-5; cdr3_aa: CASGLTGHWSQYF
v_call: TRBV11-3; j_call: TRBJ1-1; cdr3_aa: CASSSQSNTEAFF
v_call: TRBV7-2; j_call: TRBJ1-2; cdr3_aa: CASSLGSRQSKIYGYTF
v_call: TRBV2; j_call: TRBJ1-5; cdr3_aa: CASSKDRVEQPQHF
v_call: TRBV7-9; j_call: TRBJ2-5; cdr3_aa: CASSLAQGAETQYF
v_call: TRBV5-4; j_call: TRBJ2-7; cdr3_aa: CASSLPGGSYEQYF
v_call: TRBV7-3; j_call: TRBJ1-1; cdr3_aa: CASSLGAGGTEAFF
v_call: TRBV6-5; j_call: TRBJ2-5; cdr3_aa: CASSTGANQYF
v_call: TRBV6-6; j_call: TRBJ1-1; cdr3_aa: CASRSTRNTEAFF
v_call: TRBV7-9; j_call: TRBJ1-4; cdr3_aa: CASSLSVGGTNEKLFF